The T cell receptor beta chain under discussion was sequenced for a study of T cell repertoires in cytomegalovirus infection. Findings and caveats of the study: It was HLA-C-restricted CMV-specific TCR beta clonotypes that dominated the response ex vivo.

This CDR3 is built from 15 residues. Trimming shortened V by 2 bases and J by 7 bases, and 18 bases separated the two germline ends. Germline CDR1 is SGDLS and CDR2 is YYNGEE. This clonotype came up a few times. The antigen is undetermined. TCRdb called the reads again in MiXCR, with one record for every CDR3 protein. This sample yields 450,000 to 600,000 distinct CDR3 sequences, of which 11% are seen a single time; roughly a tenth belongs to the top ten. This sequence originates from a human donor in good health (CMV status not recorded). Some clones in this sample may be carry-over from other donors' samples. The chain carries TRBV9 and TRBJ2-5; TRBD2 might be the D (5 bases). Sequencing used PBMCs. CDR3 coding DNA: TGTGCCAGCAGCGTCGGGGAAGCGCCAAAGGGGACCCAGTACTTC. Translated, it gives CASSVGEAPKGTQYF.